Below are 17 T cell receptor beta chains sequenced from a single sample in a study of regulatory T cells in long-lasting Graves disease. Noted time point: persistent/refractory GD, antithyroid drugs over 5 years with positive TRAb. Making the TCR library involved RNA that had been extracted from PBMCs. Building of the TCR beta libraries involved iRepertoire HTBI primers and Arm-PCR of CDR3 regions. TCRdb used MiXCR to reprocess the multiplex PCR reads, holding one entry per CDR3 protein. The sample has about 340,000 distinct CDR3 sequences, roughly a fifth seen once. Sequenced here: peripheral blood mononuclear cells (PBMCs), sampled when the disease was refractory, from a patient treated with antithyroid drugs. Receptors were obtained from a female donor with Graves disease.

This clonotype was recorded a few times. The chain recombines TRBV7-9 with TRBJ2-4; 15 bases line up with TRBD2. Trimming took 2 bases from V and 0 from J; bases not matched to a gene: 5. CDR3 size: 19 residues. CDR1 SEHNR and CDR2 FQNEAQ come from the germline V gene (reference sequence). The CDR3 reads CASSLSGTSGRLAKNIQYF. The CDR3 nucleotides read TGTGCCAGCAGCTTAAGCGGGACTAGCGGGAGGCTAGCCAAAAACATTCAGTACTTC.

The sample holds a few counts of this clonotype. The chain recombines TRBV11-1 with TRBJ2-7; 7 positions agree with TRBD1. The CDR3 sequence is 14 residues long. In germline, CDR1 is SGHAT, CDR2 FQDESV (reference sequence). With 4 bases clipped from V and 3 bases from J, the junction kept 6 bases outside the gene matches. The CDR3 DNA follows: TGTGCCAGCAGCTCCGGGACAGCGTACTACGAGCAGTACTTC. It translates to CASSSGTAYYEQYF.

This clonotype showed up just once. The CDR3 coding sequence is TGTGCCTGGAGGACAGGGACTATTCGCGAGCAGTACTTC. Its translation is CAWRTGTIREQYF. The chain couples TRBV30 to TRBJ2-7; perhaps D is TRBD1 or TRBD2 (7 bases each). This CDR3 region has 13 residues. Germline values: CDR1 GTSNPN, CDR2 SVGIG (reference sequence). Trimming took off 3 bases at V and 6 bases at J, with 15 bases between the two ends.

This clonotype occurred many times. The genes are TRBV7-2 and TRBJ1-1, with D tentatively TRBD1 (5 bases). Germline V gene sequence: CDR1 SGHTA, CDR2 FQGNSA. V was trimmed by 7 bases and J by 6 bases, leaving 18 bases between them. The CDR3 is made up of 14 amino acids. This chain's CDR3 is CASNGQGIWAEAFF. CDR3 DNA: TGTGCCAGCAACGGCCAGGGAATATGGGCTGAAGCTTTCTTT.

This clonotype was seen more than once but under ten times. The CDR3 nucleotides read TGTGCCAGTAGAAAAACAGGGGACAATCAGCCCCAGCATTTT. This sequence encodes CASRKTGDNQPQHF. The gene calls are TRBV19 and TRBJ1-5; 7 positions match TRBD1. The CDR3 loop spans 14 amino acids. Looked up from germline, CDR1 is LNHDA and CDR2 is SQIVND (reference sequence). Germline trimming cut 6 bases from V and 3 bases from J; bases unmatched to any gene: 5.

Many counts were recorded for this clonotype. CDR3 loop: CASSQDLTAIYGYTF. CDR3 DNA: TGTGCCAGCAGCCAAGATTTGACCGCCATCTATGGCTACACCTTC. The V gene is TRBV14, the J gene TRBJ1-2; D is unclear. This CDR3 has 15 residues. Trimming left V 0 bases short and J 4 bases short, with 12 bases between. Per germline, CDR1 SGHDN and CDR2 FVKESK.

This CDR3 reads CASSLGSYNEQFF. Here the CDR3 DNA reads TGTGCCAGCAGCTTAGGGTCGTACAATGAGCAGTTCTTC. The chain joins TRBV7-2 to TRBJ2-1; no definite D call. The V end was cut by 1 base, the J end by 4 bases, with 5 bases between. This CDR3 is 13 amino acids long. The germline CDR1 and CDR2 sequences are SGHTA and FQGNSA.

This clonotype was seen repeatedly, ten times or more. The genes are TRBV5-6 and TRBJ1-2; the match to TRBD1 covers 8 bases. There are 17 residues in the CDR3. The V segment lost 3 bases and the J segment 4 bases; nucleotides outside the gene matches: 14. Germline V gene data show CDR1 as SGHDT and CDR2 as YYEEEE. The CDR3 nucleotides read TGTGCCAGCAGCTCGACGAGACGGACAGGGTACCTCTATGGCTACACCTTC. Translation: CASSSTRRTGYLYGYTF.

This clonotype has at least ten counts. This rearrangement joins TRBV2 to TRBJ2-7; D unclear. The germline V gene has CDR1 SNHLY and CDR2 FYNNEI. Trimming removed 6 bases from V and 3 bases from J, with 12 bases in between. The CDR3 loop spans 13 amino acids. CDR3 sequence: CASSFDTRYEQYF. In DNA form, the CDR3 reads TGTGCCAGCAGCTTTGACACCCGCTACGAGCAGTACTTC.

Many counts were recorded for this clonotype. The chain is built from TRBV12-3 or TRBV12-4 and TRBJ1-2; D may be TRBD1 (6 bases). The CDR3 loop spans 14 amino acids. Trimming left V 3 bases short and J 4 bases short, with 12 bases between. The DNA of the CDR3 is TGTGCCAGCAGTTTGGACGGGACAATCTATGGCTACACCTTC. Translating gives CASSLDGTIYGYTF.

A single count supports this clonotype. The chain links TRBV6-1 to TRBJ2-5, with TRBD2 matching over 10 bases. CDR3 length: 14 residues. Per the germline V gene, CDR1 is MNHNS and CDR2 is SASEGT. V was pared by 10 bases and J by 3 bases, with 8 bases of the junction left unmatched. The CDR3 loop is CATLVAGGEETQYF. The CDR3 DNA follows: TGTGCCACACTTGTAGCGGGGGGAGAAGAGACCCAGTACTTC.

This clonotype has a count of ten or more. This chain connects TRBV2 to TRBJ1-5; TRBD1 agrees at 9 bases. The length of the CDR3 is 14 residues. Germline V gene sequence: CDR1 SNHLY, CDR2 FYNNEI. V lost 7 bases and J lost 6; bases outside the gene matches: 7. The CDR3 sequence is CASTKGQGGQPQHF. The CDR3 nucleotides read TGTGCCAGCACGAAGGGACAGGGCGGTCAGCCCCAGCATTTT. The full variable domain, in which reference TRBV2 and TRBJ1-5 provide the parts outside the CDR3, is EPEVTQTPSHQVTQMGQEVILRCVPISNHLYFYWYRQILGQKVEFLVSFYNNEISEKSEIFDDQFSVERPDGSNFTLKIRSTKLEDSAMYFCASTKGQGGQPQHFGDGTRLSIL.

Ten or more counts support this clonotype. The chain joins TRBV11-2 to TRBJ1-4, with D unclear. Germline V gene sequence: CDR1 SGHAT, CDR2 FQNNGV. The CDR3 runs 14 residues. Trimming left V 2 bases short and J 11 bases short, with 15 bases between. In DNA, the CDR3 is TGTGCCAGCAGCTTATCGACGGCGGCTGGTAAACTGTTTTTT. This translates into CASSLSTAAGKLFF.

The rearrangement links TRBV10-2 to TRBJ2-7; 9 nucleotides match TRBD2. Germline loops: CDR1 WSHSY, CDR2 SAAADI. CDR3 size: 18 residues. After removal of 7 bases from V and 1 base from J, the junction contained 17 bases not matched to a gene. CDR3 coding DNA: TGCGCCAGCACCTGGGCCGGGGCGGGAGGGCCTTTATCCTACGAGCAGTACTTC. Translation: CASTWAGAGGPLSYEQYF.

This clonotype was observed a few times. The chain is built from TRBV7-2 and TRBJ2-4, with 7 bases aligning to TRBD1. CDR3 length: 15 residues. Germline V gene lookup returns CDR1 SGHTA and CDR2 FQGNSA. V trimming: 4 bases; J trimming: 3 bases; junction bases outside the gene matches: 6. CDR3 DNA sequence: TGTGCCAGCAGCTCCCCGAGGGGGCTCAAAAACATTCAGTACTTC. It encodes CASSSPRGLKNIQYF.

V usage is TRBV19 and J usage is TRBJ2-7; D is perhaps TRBD1 or TRBD2 (6 bases each). In germline, CDR1 is LNHDA, CDR2 SQIVND (reference sequence). Trimming pared 3 bases from V and 3 bases from J, leaving 15 bases between. The CDR3 runs to 15 residues. The CDR3 protein is CASSIGGQQGYEQYF. Written as DNA, the CDR3 is TGTGCCAGTAGTATCGGGGGACAACAGGGCTACGAGCAGTACTTC.

In its sample, this clonotype was seen many times. This rearrangement joins TRBV10-3 to TRBJ1-2; TRBD1 matches 7 bases. V gave up 2 bases and J gave up 4 bases; unmatched junction bases: 4. Per germline, CDR1 ENHRY and CDR2 SYGVKD. CDR3 length equals 14 residues. The CDR3 DNA reads as TGTGCCATCAGTGAGCCGGGACAGCTCTATGGCTACACCTTC. As protein: CAISEPGQLYGYTF.